This T cell receptor beta chain was captured by sequencing in a study of blood T cell repertoires in COVID-19. Study context: Sources were T cells, B-cell-depleted T cells, or PBMCs; the material itself was cDNA or gDNA.

This clone was seen a handful of times. The CDR3 loop spans 15 amino acids. Germline loops: CDR1 MRHNA, CDR2 SNTAGT. V lost 5 bases, J lost 3 bases, and 13 bases lay in between. The method was immunoSEQ multiplex PCR; TCRdb's version includes in-frame clones alone and lacks a portion of them. The sample gives some 320,000 clones, approximately 85% of which show up once; more than 6% is in the top ten. The sequence was obtained from a human donor in a cohort sampled during active COVID-19. The chain is built from TRBV6-4 and TRBJ2-2, with TRBD1 as a possible D gene (6 bases). Sequencing was carried out using peripheral blood. The CDR3 coding sequence is TGTGCCAGCAGTCCCGGACAGACGCACACCGGGGAGCTGTTTTTT. It translates to CASSPGQTHTGELFF.